Below, 5 T cell receptor beta chains from the same sample are listed, as sequenced in a study of blood T cell repertoires in COVID-19. Only in-frame clones appear in the TCRdb table, and some are missing; sequencing was by immunoSEQ multiplex PCR. The sample lists 75,000 to 95,000 clones; 80% to 90% were seen once. Sequenced sample: peripheral blood. The receptors come from a man aged 50 or older with active COVID-19.

J is TRBJ1-2 and V is TRBV11-2; D is possibly TRBD1 (6 bases). CDR3 length equals 15 residues. Germline values: CDR1 SGHAT, CDR2 FQNNGV. V was shortened by 6 bases and J by 0 bases, with 14 bases between the two germline ends. Here the CDR3 DNA reads TGTGCCAGCAGGCCTACAGGGTTCTCTAACTATGGCTACACCTTC. This codes for CASRPTGFSNYGYTF.

The chain combines TRBV6-1 with TRBJ2-3; 7 bases align to TRBD1. CDR1 is MNHNS, CDR2 SASEGT, per germline. V lost 0 bases and J lost 1; bases outside the gene matches: 4. The CDR3 spans 16 residues. The CDR3, as DNA: TGTGCCAGCAGTGAAGCTGAAGGGGGCGGCACAGATACGCAGTATTTT. It is translated as CASSEAEGGGTDTQYF.

This chain connects TRBV7-8 to TRBJ2-7; TRBD2 might be the D (6 bases). CDR3 size: 15 residues. CDR1 is SGHVS and CDR2 is FQNEAQ in the germline V gene. V lost 1 base, J lost 2 bases, and 12 bases lay in between. The CDR3 spells CASSLGLANTYEQYF. Written as DNA, the CDR3 is TGTGCCAGCAGCTTAGGCCTAGCGAACACCTACGAGCAGTACTTC.

CDR3 loop: CASSQVRTAATNEKLFF. As DNA, the CDR3 is TGCGCCAGCAGCCAAGTTCGAACAGCTGCAACTAATGAAAAACTGTTTTTT. This sequence joins TRBV4-1 and TRBJ1-4; D remains unclear. CDR3 size: 17 residues. Trimming pared 1 base from V and 0 bases from J, leaving 12 bases between. CDR1 is MGHRA and CDR2 is YSYEKL in the germline V gene.

V gene TRBV28 combines with J gene TRBJ2-7; perhaps TRBD1 as D (7 bases). The CDR3 is 13 residues long. Germline V lookup: CDR1 MDHEN, CDR2 SYDVKM. V gave up 10 bases and J gave up 3 bases, with 16 bases separating them. The CDR3 protein is CAILSQGGYEQYF. The CDR3 nucleotides read TGTGCCATCCTCTCCCAGGGGGGCTACGAGCAGTACTTC.